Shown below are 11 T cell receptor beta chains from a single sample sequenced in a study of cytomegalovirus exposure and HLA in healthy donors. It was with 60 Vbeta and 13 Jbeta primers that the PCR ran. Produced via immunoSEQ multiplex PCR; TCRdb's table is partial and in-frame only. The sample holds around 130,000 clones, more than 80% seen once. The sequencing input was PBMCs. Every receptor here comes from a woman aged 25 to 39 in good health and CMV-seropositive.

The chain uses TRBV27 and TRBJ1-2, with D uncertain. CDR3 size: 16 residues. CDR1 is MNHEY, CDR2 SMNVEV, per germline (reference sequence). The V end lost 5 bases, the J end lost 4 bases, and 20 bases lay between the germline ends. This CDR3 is CASSLTNAGPFYGYTF. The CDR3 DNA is TGTGCCAGCAGTCTAACGAACGCGGGTCCTTTCTATGGCTACACCTTC.

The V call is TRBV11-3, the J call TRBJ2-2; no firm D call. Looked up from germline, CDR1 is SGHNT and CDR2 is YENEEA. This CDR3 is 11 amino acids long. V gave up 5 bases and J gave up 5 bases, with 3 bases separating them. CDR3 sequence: CASSLTGELFF. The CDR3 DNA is TGTGCCAGCAGCCTAACCGGGGAGCTGTTTTTT. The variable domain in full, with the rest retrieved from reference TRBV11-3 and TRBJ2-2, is EAGVVQSPRYKIIEKKQPVAFWCNPISGHNTLYWYLQNLGQGPELLIRYENEEAVDDSQLPKDRFSAERLKGVDSTLKIQPAELGDSAVYLCASSLTGELFFGEGSRLTVL.

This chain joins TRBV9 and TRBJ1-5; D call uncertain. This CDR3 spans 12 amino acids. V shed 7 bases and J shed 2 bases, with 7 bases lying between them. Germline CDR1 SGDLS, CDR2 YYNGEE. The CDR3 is CASGGGNQPQHF. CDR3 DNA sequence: TGTGCCAGCGGAGGTGGCAATCAGCCCCAGCATTTT.

This chain's CDR3 is CASTLGQAYGYTF. CDR3 DNA sequence: TGTGCCAGCACCCTGGGACAGGCCTATGGCTACACCTTC. J is TRBJ1-2 and V is TRBV7-2, with TRBD1 matching 8 bases. V gave up 7 bases and J gave up 4 bases; unmatched junction bases: 5. The germline V gene has CDR1 SGHTA and CDR2 FQGNSA. The CDR3 totals 13 residues.

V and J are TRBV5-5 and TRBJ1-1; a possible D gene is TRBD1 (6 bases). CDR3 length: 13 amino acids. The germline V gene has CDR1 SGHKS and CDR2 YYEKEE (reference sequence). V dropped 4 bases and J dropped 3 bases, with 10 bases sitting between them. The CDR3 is CASSTDSHTEAFF. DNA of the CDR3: TGTGCCAGCAGCACGGACAGCCACACTGAAGCTTTCTTT.

Here the CDR3 DNA reads TGTGCCAGTAAGGGCGGGAGCAATCAGCCCCAGCATTTT. The encoded protein is CASKGGSNQPQHF. The V call is TRBV19, the J call TRBJ1-5; D unclear. Germline loops: CDR1 LNHDA, CDR2 SQIVND (reference sequence). The V and J ends lost 7 bases and 1 base respectively, with 8 bases between them. This CDR3 spans 13 amino acids.

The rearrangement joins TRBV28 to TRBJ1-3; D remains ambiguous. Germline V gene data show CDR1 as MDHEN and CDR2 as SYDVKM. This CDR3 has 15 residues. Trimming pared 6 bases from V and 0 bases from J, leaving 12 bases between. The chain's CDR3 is CASSPPGDSGNTIYF. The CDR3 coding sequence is TGTGCCAGCAGCCCCCCGGGAGACTCTGGAAACACCATATATTTT.

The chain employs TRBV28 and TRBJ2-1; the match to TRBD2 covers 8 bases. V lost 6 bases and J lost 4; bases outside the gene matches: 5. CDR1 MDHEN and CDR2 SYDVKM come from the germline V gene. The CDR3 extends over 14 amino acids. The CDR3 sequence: CASRPGRDYNEQFF. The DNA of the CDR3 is TGTGCCAGCAGACCCGGGAGGGATTACAATGAGCAGTTCTTC.

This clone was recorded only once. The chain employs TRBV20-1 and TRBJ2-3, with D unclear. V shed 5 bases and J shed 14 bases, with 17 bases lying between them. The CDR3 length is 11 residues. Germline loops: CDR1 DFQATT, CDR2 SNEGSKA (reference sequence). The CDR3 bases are TGCAGTGCTGTGCTCCCCCGGGTGGGGTATTTT. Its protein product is CSAVLPRVGYF.

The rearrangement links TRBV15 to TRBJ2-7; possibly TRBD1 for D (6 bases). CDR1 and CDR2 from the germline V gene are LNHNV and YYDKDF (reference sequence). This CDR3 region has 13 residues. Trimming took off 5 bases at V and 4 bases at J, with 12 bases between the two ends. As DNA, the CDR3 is TGTGCCACCAGCGGTACAGGGCGTTACGAGCAGTACTTC. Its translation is CATSGTGRYEQYF.

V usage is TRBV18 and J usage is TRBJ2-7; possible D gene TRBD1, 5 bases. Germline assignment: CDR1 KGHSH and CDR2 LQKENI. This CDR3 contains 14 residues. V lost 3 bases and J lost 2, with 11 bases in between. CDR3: CASSPGAVPYEQYF. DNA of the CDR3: TGTGCCAGCTCACCTGGGGCTGTCCCCTACGAGCAGTACTTC.